This T cell receptor beta chain appears in the sequencing data of a study of blood T cell repertoires in COVID-19. For the study at large: The United States, Italy and Spain were the sources of the acute and convalescent COVID-19 samples. PBMCs, B-cell-depleted T cells, or T cells were the source of the cDNA or gDNA that made up the material.

Per germline, CDR1 SGHAT and CDR2 FQNNGV. CDR3 length: 15 residues. V lost 2 bases to trimming and J lost 5 bases; unmatched junction nucleotides: 3. Authors' methods: Amplifying reference gene primers gave estimates of nucleated cell counts. The method was immunoSEQ multiplex PCR; TCRdb's version includes in-frame clones alone and lacks a portion of them. V and J calls and clone size are those listed in that table; D and trimming were worked out from the DNA. Of 70,000 to 100,000 clones in the sample, roughly 80% were seen once. The receptor was derived from a woman older than 75 with acute or convalescent COVID-19. This chain uses TRBV11-2 with TRBJ2-5; 12 positions match TRBD1. The specimen sequenced was peripheral blood. The DNA for the CDR3 is TGTGCCAGCAGCTTAAGGGACAGGGGGCGCGAGACCCAGTACTTC. It is translated as CASSLRDRGRETQYF.